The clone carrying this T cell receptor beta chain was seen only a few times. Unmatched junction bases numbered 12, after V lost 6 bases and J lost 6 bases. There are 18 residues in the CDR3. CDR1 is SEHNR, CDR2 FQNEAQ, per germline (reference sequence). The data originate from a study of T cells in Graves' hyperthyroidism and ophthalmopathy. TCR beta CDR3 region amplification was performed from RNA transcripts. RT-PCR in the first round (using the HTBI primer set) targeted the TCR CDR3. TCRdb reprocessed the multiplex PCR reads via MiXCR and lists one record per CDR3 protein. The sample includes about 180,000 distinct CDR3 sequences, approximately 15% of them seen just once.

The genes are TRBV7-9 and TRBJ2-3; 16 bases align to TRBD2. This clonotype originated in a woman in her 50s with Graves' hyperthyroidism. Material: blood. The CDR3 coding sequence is TGTGCCAGCAGTGCGCCTTATGGGACTAGCGGGGGGGCCGATACGCAGTATTTT. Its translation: CASSAPYGTSGGADTQYF.